This T cell receptor beta chain was sequenced during a study of cytomegalovirus exposure and HLA in healthy donors (dated by TCRdb to 2017 to 2019). At the level of the whole study: An earlier analysis of approximately 640 of the donors reported approximately 290 Gb of sequence data and around 110 million unique TCR beta sequences from about 180 million T cells. An early release that covered about 600 HLA-typed donors contained around 300 gigabases of sequencing data and around 80 million unique TCR sequences. Of the roughly 400 genotyped donors, 75% to 85% were placed in the genetic ancestry cluster associated with self-reported Caucasian donors. The study was designed to test whether signatures of past pathogen exposure could be identified by cataloging public T cell receptors. The study profiled the T cell repertoires of under 700 subjects by immunosequencing and related them to cytomegalovirus serostatus. Along with the roughly 670-subject first cohort, a separate validation cohort of over a hundred different subjects was used. To predict cytomegalovirus infection status, the study combined high-throughput TCR immunosequencing, statistical association of individual TCRs with disease status, and machine learning. A later analysis re-analyzed previously published TCR beta repertoires from 600 to 850 donors and added high-resolution HLA genotyping to study TCR occurrence patterns. The later analysis used no new phenotypic data to find candidate immune exposures, relying instead on TCR beta sequences and their occurrence across donors. An earlier analysis of 587 of the donors used high-throughput TCR beta sequencing to judge whether each TCR beta V gene segment behaved as functional or pseudogenic. Alongside the repertoire data, information on donor age, sex, ethnicity and CMV serostatus was compiled. Genome-wide SNP genotypes for about 65% of the roughly 670 donors were used in a later genetic analysis, which treated that subset as a discovery cohort. All discovery cohort repertoires had been generated on a single sequencing platform. HLA typing included class I and class II loci at four-digit resolution. Typing coverage differed by locus: A, B, C, DRB1 and DQB1 were typed in about 620-640 donors, DQA1 in about 510, DPA1 in around 610, and DPB1 in just under 490. Roughly 5 DR-DQ haplotypes were handled as single units for association and clustering because linkage in the cohort was strong. Among around 400 genotyped donors of the cohort, an average of roughly 230,000 unique TCR beta nucleotide sequences was sequenced per donor, of which about 18% were non-productive. Findings and caveats that apply to the study as a whole: HLA typing was unavailable for some donors at each locus, so association tests used only the typed subset. In a later analysis, several top co-occurrence clusters were reported to appear linked to parvovirus B19, influenza, CMV and Epstein-Barr virus. In a later analysis, most CMV-associated TCR beta chains were found to appear HLA-restricted, with HLA associations seemingly driven largely by CMV exposure. In both the original and validation cohorts, the classifier was reported to diagnose cytomegalovirus status with high specificity and sensitivity. Because counts were too low, about 17 rarely observed V segments, including chromosome 9 orphons, were excluded from the earlier analysis of 587 of the donors. A cluster of highly shared sequence variants was judged likely to represent a technical artifact of the sequencing pipeline. Sequencing depth was assumed to be roughly uniform across donors in the presence/absence analyses, though that assumption may not hold. The study listed 150 to 200 TCR beta chains as associated with cytomegalovirus. In this cohort, only TCR beta chains were sequenced, and detectable features were limited by the absence of alpha or paired-chain data. In vitro tests confirmed that three of the cytomegalovirus-associated TCR beta chains recognize cytomegalovirus antigens. In a later analysis, 16,951 TCR beta sequences were associated with specific HLA alleles at a false discovery rate of 0.05. For the cohort, immune exposure information was limited to CMV serostatus. In a later analysis, HLA-associated TCR beta chains were found to be more clonally expanded and to have lower generation probabilities than equally common non-associated chains. Because the 87-base-pair reads could not distinguish some IMGT-functional V segments, including TRBV6-2 and TRBV6-3, those segments were excluded. The authors suggested that the approach could potentially be generalized to other disease states and immunological phenotypes. A later genetic analysis associated a missense DCLRE1C variant with V-gene and J-gene trimming of TCR beta chains, and an independent cohort replicated the association. In a later genetic analysis, fewer N-insertions in productive TCRs were reported among donors in an Asian-associated ancestry cluster than the approximately 710-donor mean. A later analysis found that TCR association rates varied across HLA loci, with DRB1 alleles showing the most associated TCRs and HLA-C alleles the fewest. Correlated functional status among segregating V segments might reflect linkage disequilibrium, but an unknown experimental factor could not be ruled out. When HLA alleles, especially DR and DQ, strongly co-occurred, TCR associations were difficult to assign to individual alleles. A further reported finding was that TCR beta sequences accurately predicted the HLA-A and HLA-B alleles for most subjects in the first cohort. In an earlier analysis of approximately 600 of the donors, most TCR beta V segments were observed in productive rearrangements about 87% or about 30% of the time, broadly matching IMGT annotations. Across donors, most TCR sequences were observed very rarely, whereas some public TCRs were present in many individuals.

The cohort comprised under 700 healthy bone marrow donors. At the time of sampling, every cohort member was nominally healthy, though immune exposures that went unrecorded were likely present. The donor tested CMV seropositive and was one of the 289 seropositive cohort members. Each donor provided a peripheral blood sample, and peripheral blood mononuclear cells were used for TCR beta sequencing. Genomic DNA was extracted from the blood cell samples with the Qiagen DNeasy Blood Extraction Kit. With regard to this clone: It has no known antigen specificity. Base qualities are not at hand, and no much larger clone is one base apart.

The junction shows trimming of 2 bases on V and 0 bases on J, plus 15 bases between the germline ends. Taken from cysteine to phenylalanine, the CDR3 has 17 residues. The entry retains the CDR3 DNA only, 51 bases that are in frame from base 1. As encoded in the germline V gene, CDR1 is SGHTS while CDR2 is YDEGEE. Libraries came from the immunoSEQ multiplex PCR assay. A mixture of 60 forward primers for TCR Vbeta segments and 13 reverse primers for TCR Jbeta segments was used in the multiplex PCR. A multiplex PCR assay on genomic DNA amplified the CDR3 region of rearranged TCR beta genes. Amplified TCR beta libraries were sequenced as 87-base-pair reads on the Illumina HiSeq System. On the study's bioinformatics: In a later analysis, tens of millions of unique TCR beta chains were counted across the roughly 700 repertoires, and roughly 11 million of these chains were shared by at least two donors. A nearest-neighbor algorithm error-corrected the raw reads and collapsed the reads into unique sequences, merging closely related sequences to remove PCR and sequencing errors. Alignment of CDR3 sequences to IMGT reference sequences was used to assign V, D and J gene segments. Each retained sequence needed at least a six-nucleotide match to both a V gene segment and a J gene segment. Rearrangements were classified as productive when the CDR3 lacked stop codons and remained in frame with V and J, and all other rearrangements were classified as non-productive. CDR3 was defined by IMGT convention, running from the second conserved V-encoded cysteine to the conserved J-encoded phenylalanine. The earlier analysis of 500 to 750 of the donors excluded any sequence lacking an unambiguous match to a single V gene segment. An earlier analysis of just under 600 of the donors called V segments functional above 56.7% productive rearrangements and segregating when the between-donor standard deviation exceeded 5%. A statistical classification framework was developed to diagnose cytomegalovirus status using the catalog of TCR beta chain sequences. A later analysis assigned V and J genes by comparing TCR nucleotide sequences with IMGT/GENE-DB human TR gene sequences. A later analysis assigned CDR3 sequences and most-parsimonious VDJ recombination scenarios with the TCRdist pipeline. A later analysis defined each TCR beta chain by its CDR3 amino acid sequence plus V-gene family, and excluded reads lacking a unique V-gene family. As a way to deal with suspected cross-contamination and a sequencing artifact, a later analysis dropped 500 to 700 nucleotide sequences that were highly shared and had low generation probability. A later analysis calculated a clonal expansion index for each public chain from normalized within-repertoire ranks of inferred template counts. A later analysis computed generation probabilities with a VDJ recombination model fitted to out-of-frame rearrangements, and checked the results against IGoR. In a later analysis, TCR-TCR, TCR-HLA and TCR-CMV co-occurrence was scored with hypergeometric tests, and a repertoire-size bias correction was applied to TCR pairs. A later analysis estimated false discovery rates by permuting HLA or CMV assignments 20 times. In a later analysis, co-occurring TCRs were grouped using DBSCAN, with TCRdist sequence similarity added in when clustering inside HLA-allele-positive subsets. For co-occurrence clustering, repertoires with fewer than 30,000 or more than 120,000 public chains were excluded, along with a handful of repertoires with anomalous nucleotide sharing. Imported from immuneACCESS, the table was reduced by TCRdb to in-frame sequences with V and J called. These copies leave out some clones; in studies compared against another copy, an unresolved V gene accounts for under half, and the cause of the remainder is not known. The DNA gave D and trimming, while V, J and clone size come from that table. The sample table lists around 150,000 clones, roughly 79% of them with a count of one. 0.98% of the sample rests with the top ten.

The receptor's source is a woman in her forties or fifties in good health and CMV-seropositive. The sequencing input was PBMCs. Recombination joined TRBV5-8 with TRBJ2-1, and TRBD2 may be the D gene, going by 6 matching bases. In nucleotides, the sequence is TGTGCCAGCAGCTTTTCGGGAGACAGCGGCTCCTACAATGAGCAGTTCTTC. Translated, it reads CASSFSGDSGSYNEQFF.